Reported below is one T cell receptor (beta chain). This specimen comes from a study of blood T cell repertoires in COVID-19. Per the original data handling: Estimation of nucleated cell counts relied on the amplification of reference gene primers. Profiling relied on immunoSEQ multiplex PCR, and the TCRdb table lists in-frame clones only, not all of them. V, J and clone size were drawn from that table, and D and trimming were deduced from the DNA. The sample holds about 200,000 clones, 88% seen once. The J segment lost 5 bases and the V segment lost 6 bases, leaving 4 bases of the junction unmatched. Germline V gene sequence: CDR1 ENHRY, CDR2 SYGVKD. CDR3 length: 14 amino acids.

The chain is built from TRBV10-3 and TRBJ1-6; 7 bases align to TRBD1. The sample comprised peripheral blood. This clonotype was sampled from a man aged 35-49 years with active or convalescent COVID-19. The CDR3 here is CAIRLTGDNSPLHF. The CDR3 bases are TGTGCCATCAGGCTCACAGGGGATAATTCACCCCTCCACTTT.